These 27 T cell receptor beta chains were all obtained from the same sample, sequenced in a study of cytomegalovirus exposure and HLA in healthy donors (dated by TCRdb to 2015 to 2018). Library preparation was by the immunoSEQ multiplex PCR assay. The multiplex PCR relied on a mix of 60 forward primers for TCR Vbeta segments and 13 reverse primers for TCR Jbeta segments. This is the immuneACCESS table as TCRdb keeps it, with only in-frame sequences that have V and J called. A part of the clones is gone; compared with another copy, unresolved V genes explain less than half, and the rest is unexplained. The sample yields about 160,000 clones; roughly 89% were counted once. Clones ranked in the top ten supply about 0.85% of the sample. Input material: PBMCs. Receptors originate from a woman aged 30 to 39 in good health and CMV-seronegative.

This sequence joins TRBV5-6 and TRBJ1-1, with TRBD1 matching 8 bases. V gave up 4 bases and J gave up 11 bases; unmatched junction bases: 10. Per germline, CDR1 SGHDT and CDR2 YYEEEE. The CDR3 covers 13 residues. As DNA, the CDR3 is TGTGCCAGCAGCAGCCCAGGGGGCCCCGGGGCTTTCTTT. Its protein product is CASSSPGGPGAFF.

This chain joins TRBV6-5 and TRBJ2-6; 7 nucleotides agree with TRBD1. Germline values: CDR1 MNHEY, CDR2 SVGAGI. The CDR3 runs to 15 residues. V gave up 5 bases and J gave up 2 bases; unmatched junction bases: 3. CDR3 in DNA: TGTGCCAGCAGTCCCGACAGGGCTGGGGCCAACGTCCTGACTTTC. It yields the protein CASSPDRAGANVLTF.

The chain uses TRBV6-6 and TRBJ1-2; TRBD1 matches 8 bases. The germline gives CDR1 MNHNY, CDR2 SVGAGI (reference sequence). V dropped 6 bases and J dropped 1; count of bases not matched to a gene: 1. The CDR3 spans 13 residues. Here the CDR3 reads CASRDRVNYGYTF. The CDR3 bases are TGTGCCAGCAGGGACAGGGTTAACTATGGCTACACCTTC.

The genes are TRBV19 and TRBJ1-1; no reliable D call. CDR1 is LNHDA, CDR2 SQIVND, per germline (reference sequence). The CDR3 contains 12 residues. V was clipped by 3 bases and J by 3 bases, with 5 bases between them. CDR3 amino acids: CASSMTYTEAFF. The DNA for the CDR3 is TGTGCCAGTAGTATGACTTACACTGAAGCTTTCTTT. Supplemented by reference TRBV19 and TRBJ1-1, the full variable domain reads DGGITQSPKYLFRKEGQNVTLSCEQNLNHDAMYWYRQDPGQGLRLIYYSQIVNDFQKGDIAEGYSVSREKKESFPLTVTSAQKNPTAFYLCASSMTYTEAFFGQGTRLTVV.

CDR3 sequence: CASSQDFYGSKLFF. CDR3 nucleotide sequence: TGTGCCAGCAGCCAAGACTTCTACGGTTCGAAACTGTTTTTT. The V and J genes are TRBV14 and TRBJ1-4; D gene unclear. The germline V gene encodes CDR1 SGHDN and CDR2 FVKESK. The CDR3 runs 14 residues. V gave up 0 bases and J gave up 11 bases, with 13 bases separating them.

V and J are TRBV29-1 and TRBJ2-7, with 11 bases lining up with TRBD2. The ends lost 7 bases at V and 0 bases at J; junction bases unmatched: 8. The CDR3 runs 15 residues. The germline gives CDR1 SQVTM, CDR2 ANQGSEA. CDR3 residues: CSAVQLAGASYEQYF. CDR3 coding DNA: TGCAGCGCCGTCCAACTAGCGGGAGCCTCCTACGAGCAGTACTTC.

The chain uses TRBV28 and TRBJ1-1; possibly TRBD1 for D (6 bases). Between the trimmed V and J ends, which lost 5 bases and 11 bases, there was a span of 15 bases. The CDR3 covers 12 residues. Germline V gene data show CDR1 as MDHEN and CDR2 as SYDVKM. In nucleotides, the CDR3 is TGTGCCAGCAGTCCCCATCTGGGACACGCTTTCTTT. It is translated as CASSPHLGHAFF.

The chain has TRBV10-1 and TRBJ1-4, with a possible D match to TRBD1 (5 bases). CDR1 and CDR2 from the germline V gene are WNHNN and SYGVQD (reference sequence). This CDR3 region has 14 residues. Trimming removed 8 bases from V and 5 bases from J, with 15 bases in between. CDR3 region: CASSRAPENEKLFF. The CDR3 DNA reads TGCGCCAGCTCCAGGGCTCCGGAAAATGAAAAACTGTTTTTT.

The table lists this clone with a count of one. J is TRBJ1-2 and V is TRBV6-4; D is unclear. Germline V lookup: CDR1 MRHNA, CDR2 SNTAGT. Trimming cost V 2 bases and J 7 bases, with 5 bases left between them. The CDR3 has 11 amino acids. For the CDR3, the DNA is TGTGCCAGCAGTGACGGAGGTGGCTACACCTTC. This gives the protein CASSDGGGYTF.

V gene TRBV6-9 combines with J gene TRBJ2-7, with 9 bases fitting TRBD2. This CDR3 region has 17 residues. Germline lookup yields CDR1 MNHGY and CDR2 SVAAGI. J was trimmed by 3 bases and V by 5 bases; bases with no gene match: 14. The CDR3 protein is CASSHQPRETSGYEQYF. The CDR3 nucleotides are TGTGCCAGCAGTCATCAGCCCCGGGAGACTAGCGGCTACGAGCAGTACTTC.

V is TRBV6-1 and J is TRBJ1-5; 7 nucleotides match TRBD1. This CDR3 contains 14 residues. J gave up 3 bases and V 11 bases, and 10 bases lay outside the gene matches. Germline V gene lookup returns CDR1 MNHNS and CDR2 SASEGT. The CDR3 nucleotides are TGTGCCTTACAGGGGCCCTTCCCCAATCAGCCCCAGCATTTT. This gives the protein CALQGPFPNQPQHF.

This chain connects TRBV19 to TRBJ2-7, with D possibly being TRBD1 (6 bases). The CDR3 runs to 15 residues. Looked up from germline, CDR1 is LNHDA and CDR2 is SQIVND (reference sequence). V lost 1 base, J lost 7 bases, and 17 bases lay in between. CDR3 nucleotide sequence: TGTGCCAGTAGTATAGTTTTCTCAGGGGCGCGGGAGCAGTACTTC. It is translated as CASSIVFSGAREQYF.

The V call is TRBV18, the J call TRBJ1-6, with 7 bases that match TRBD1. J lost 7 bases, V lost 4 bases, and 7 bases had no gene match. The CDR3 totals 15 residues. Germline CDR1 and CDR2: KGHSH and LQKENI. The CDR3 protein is CASSLEQGQNSPLHF. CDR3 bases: TGTGCCAGCTCACTCGAACAGGGGCAGAATTCACCCCTCCACTTT.

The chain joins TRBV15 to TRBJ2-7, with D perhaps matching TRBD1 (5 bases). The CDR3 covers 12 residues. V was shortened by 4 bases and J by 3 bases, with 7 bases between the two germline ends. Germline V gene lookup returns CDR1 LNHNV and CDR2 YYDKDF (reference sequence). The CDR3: CATSTQGYEQYF. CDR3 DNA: TGTGCCACCAGCACTCAGGGCTACGAGCAGTACTTC.

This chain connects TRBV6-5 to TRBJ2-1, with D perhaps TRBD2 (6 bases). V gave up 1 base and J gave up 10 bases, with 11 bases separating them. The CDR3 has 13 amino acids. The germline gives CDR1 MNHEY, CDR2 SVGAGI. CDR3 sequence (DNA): TGTGCCAGCAGTTACTGGAGGGGTTGGGAGCAGTTCTTC. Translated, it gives CASSYWRGWEQFF.

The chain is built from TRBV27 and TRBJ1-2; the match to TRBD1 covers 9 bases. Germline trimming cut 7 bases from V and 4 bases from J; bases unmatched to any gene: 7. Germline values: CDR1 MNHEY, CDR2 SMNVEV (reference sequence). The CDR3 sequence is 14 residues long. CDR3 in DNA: TGTGCCAGCATGGGGACAGGGTTGGTCTATGGCTACACCTTC. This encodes CASMGTGLVYGYTF.

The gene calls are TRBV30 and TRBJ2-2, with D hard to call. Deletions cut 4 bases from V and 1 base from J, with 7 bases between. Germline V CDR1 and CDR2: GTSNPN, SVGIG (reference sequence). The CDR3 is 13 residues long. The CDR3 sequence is CAWNRQNTGELFF. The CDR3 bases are TGTGCCTGGAACAGACAGAACACCGGGGAGCTGTTTTTT.

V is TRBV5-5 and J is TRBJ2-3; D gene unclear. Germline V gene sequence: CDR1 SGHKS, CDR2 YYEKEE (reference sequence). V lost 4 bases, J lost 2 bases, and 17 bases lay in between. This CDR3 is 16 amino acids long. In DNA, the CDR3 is TGTGCCAGCAGCCCGGTTGCCGGTACTATCACAGATACGCAGTATTTT. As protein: CASSPVAGTITDTQYF.

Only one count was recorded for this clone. CDR3 in DNA: TGTGCCAGCAGCTTACAGGATACCTATGGCTACACCTTC. This codes for CASSLQDTYGYTF. The chain combines TRBV7-9 with TRBJ1-2; D is uncertain. The CDR3 has 13 residues. V shed 2 bases and J shed 4 bases, with 8 bases lying between them. Germline values: CDR1 SEHNR, CDR2 FQNEAQ (reference sequence).

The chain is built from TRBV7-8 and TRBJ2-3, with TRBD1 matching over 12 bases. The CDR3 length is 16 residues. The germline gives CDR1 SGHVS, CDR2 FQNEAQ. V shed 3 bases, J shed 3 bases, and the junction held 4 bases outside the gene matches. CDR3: CASSFRDRGLTDTQYF. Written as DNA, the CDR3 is TGTGCCAGCAGCTTCAGGGACAGGGGGCTGACAGATACGCAGTATTTT.

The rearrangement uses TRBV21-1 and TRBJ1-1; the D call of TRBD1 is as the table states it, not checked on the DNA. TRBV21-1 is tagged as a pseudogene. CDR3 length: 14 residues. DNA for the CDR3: TGTGCCAGCAGCCTGCGGACAGTTGACACTGAAGCTTTCTTT. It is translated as CASSLRTVDTEAFF.

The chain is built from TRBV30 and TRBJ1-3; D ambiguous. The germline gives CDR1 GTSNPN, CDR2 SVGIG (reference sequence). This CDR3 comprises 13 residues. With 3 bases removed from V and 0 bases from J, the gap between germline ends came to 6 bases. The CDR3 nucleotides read TGTGCCTGGAGAAAAGCCTCTGGAAACACCATATATTTT. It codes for CAWRKASGNTIYF.

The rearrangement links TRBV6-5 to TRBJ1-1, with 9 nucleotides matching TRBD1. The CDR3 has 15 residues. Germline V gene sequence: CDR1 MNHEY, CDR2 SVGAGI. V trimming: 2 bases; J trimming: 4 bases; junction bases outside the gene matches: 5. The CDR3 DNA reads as TGTGCCAGCAGTTACCTCGGACAGGGGTTCACTGAAGCTTTCTTT. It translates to CASSYLGQGFTEAFF.

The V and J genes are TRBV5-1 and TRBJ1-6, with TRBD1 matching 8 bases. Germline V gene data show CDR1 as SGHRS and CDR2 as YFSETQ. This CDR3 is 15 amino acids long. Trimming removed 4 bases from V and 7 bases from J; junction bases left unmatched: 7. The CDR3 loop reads CASSAGTGDNSPLHF. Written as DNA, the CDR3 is TGCGCCAGCAGCGCGGGGACAGGCGACAATTCACCCCTCCACTTT.

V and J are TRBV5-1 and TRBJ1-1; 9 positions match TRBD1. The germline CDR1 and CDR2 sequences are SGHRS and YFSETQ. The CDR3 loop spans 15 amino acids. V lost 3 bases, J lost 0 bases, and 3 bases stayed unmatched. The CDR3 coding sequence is TGCGCCAGCAGCTCCGGGACAGGGTTGAACACTGAAGCTTTCTTT. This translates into CASSSGTGLNTEAFF. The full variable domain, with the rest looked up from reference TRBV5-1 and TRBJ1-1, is KAGVTQTPRYLIKTRGQQVTLSCSPISGHRSVSWYQQTPGQGLQFLFEYFSETQRNKGNFPGRFSGRQFSNSRSEMNVSTLELGDSALYLCASSSGTGLNTEAFFGQGTRLTVV.

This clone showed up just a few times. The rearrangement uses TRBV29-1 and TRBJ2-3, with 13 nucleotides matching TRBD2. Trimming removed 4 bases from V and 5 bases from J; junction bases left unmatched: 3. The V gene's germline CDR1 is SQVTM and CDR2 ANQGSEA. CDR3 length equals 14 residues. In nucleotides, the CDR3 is TGCAGCGTTGCACTAGCGGGGGGGGTAGATACGCAGTATTTT. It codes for CSVALAGGVDTQYF.

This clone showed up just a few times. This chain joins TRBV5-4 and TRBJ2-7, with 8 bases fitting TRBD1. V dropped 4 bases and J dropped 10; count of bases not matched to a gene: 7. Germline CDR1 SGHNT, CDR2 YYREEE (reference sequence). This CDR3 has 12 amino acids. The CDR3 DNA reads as TGTGCCAGCAGCGTCGTGACAGGGGCCCAGTACTTC. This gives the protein CASSVVTGAQYF. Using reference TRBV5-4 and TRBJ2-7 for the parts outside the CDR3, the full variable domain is ETGVTQSPTHLIKTRGQQVTLRCSSQSGHNTVSWYQQALGQGPQFIFQYYREEENGRGNFPPRFSGLQFPNYSSELNVNALELDDSALYLCASSVVTGAQYFGPGTRLTVT.